This T cell receptor (beta chain) emerged from a study of blood T cell repertoires in COVID-19 (dated by TCRdb to the early 2020s). At the level of the whole study: Collaborator samples came from the United States, Italy and Spain and covered acute and convalescent phases of COVID-19. A de-identified subject ID, COVID-19 status, age in years and sex were almost always included in the sample metadata. Deeply sampled blood TCRbeta repertoires from subjects exposed to, actively infected with, or recovered from COVID-19 were included in the dataset. Where available, HLA class I and class II types were taken from metadata supplied by the sample provider and were not determined by assay-based typing. The samples were drawn from the first 160 participants of the ongoing ImmuneRACE study and from some 1,300 subjects provided by 6 global collaborators. The material from the prospective study consisted of cDNA or gDNA derived from T cells, B-cell-depleted T cells, or PBMCs. The repertoires were made available in a free public database intended to serve as a resource for research on the immune response to SARS-CoV-2.

Participants in the prospective study were aged roughly 18 to 89 years, lived in 24 United States geographic areas, and enrolled through a virtual design. To assign participants to cohorts, the prospective study relied on clinical history that participants themselves reported in a screening survey and a study questionnaire. For ImmuneRACE Cohort 3, a participant was defined as recovered based on two consecutive negative NP/OP PCR tests, clearance by a healthcare professional, or resolution of symptoms. Each participant in the prospective study had whole blood, serum and a nasopharyngeal or oropharyngeal swab collected by mobile phlebotomists. Additional blood draws and questionnaires over a 2-month period could optionally be provided by prospective study participants. Before DNA extraction, prospective study blood samples were shipped either frozen or at room temperature. This clone has only one observation. It lacks a known antigen. The sample holds no much larger clone one base away, and base qualities are not on file.

Study-wide conclusions, independent of this receptor: Clinical and demographic metadata were provided uncurated, with the amount varying by source and participant.

The immunoSEQ Assay, a bias-controlled multiplex PCR, was used to amplify TCRbeta CDR3 regions from genomic DNA. The original methods were these. The number of nucleated cells in each sample was estimated from the amplification of reference gene primers within the assay. To quantify the absolute abundance of each unique TCRbeta CDR3 rearrangement, sequence reads were collapsed and filtered. For each sample, productive Simpson clonality was calculated by taking the square root of Simpson's diversity index across productive rearrangements. The table comes from immuneACCESS by way of TCRdb, which keeps in-frame sequences with V and J called. Part of the clones is missing from these tables; in studies checked, under half for an unresolved V gene and the rest for unknown reasons. V and J calls and clone size are those listed in that table; D and trimming were worked out from the DNA. Across this sample there are 150,000 to 200,000 clones, with just over 85% seen only once. Jointly, the top ten make up roughly 9% of the sample.

The sequencing sample was made of PBMCs or T cells enriched from blood (not recorded which). This TCR came from a woman between 18 and 30 years old who had recovered from COVID-19.

The CDR3 here reads CASSLGTGGTEAFF. In nucleotides, the sequence is TGTGCCAGCAGCTTGGGGACAGGGGGCACTGAAGCTTTCTTT. The chain couples TRBV13 to TRBJ1-1, with 11 bases aligning to TRBD1. Trimming leaves V shorter by 3 bases and J shorter by 4 bases, with the junction holding 1 base beyond the gene matches. The CDR3 runs 14 amino acids, cysteine and phenylalanine included. Only the CDR3 DNA is retained, 42 bases long and in frame from the first base. The germline V gene (reference sequence) sets CDR1 to PRHDT and CDR2 to FYEKMQ.